This TCR beta chain derives from a study of shared clonotypes between healthy human individuals. Naive CD8 cells lacked CD45RO and underwent positive selection for CCR7, leaving out terminally differentiated effector memory CD45RA+ cells. This clone came up once. V lost 7 bases and J lost 3, with 10 bases in between. CDR3 length: 13 residues. Germline V gene sequence: CDR1 ENHRY, CDR2 SYGVKD. Libraries were prepared by immunoSEQ multiplex PCR; TCRdb keeps only in-frame clonotypes and omits some of them. The repertoire consists of millions of clones, with just under 95% occurring once and the leading ten covering 1.1%.

The TCR sequence derives from a man in his late teens or twenties in good health. The chain couples TRBV10-3 to TRBJ1-5; D is perhaps TRBD1 (5 bases). The sample consisted of naive CD8+ T cells sorted from blood. As DNA, the CDR3 is TGTGCCATCATTTACAGGCCCAATCAGCCCCAGCATTTT. As protein: CAIIYRPNQPQHF.